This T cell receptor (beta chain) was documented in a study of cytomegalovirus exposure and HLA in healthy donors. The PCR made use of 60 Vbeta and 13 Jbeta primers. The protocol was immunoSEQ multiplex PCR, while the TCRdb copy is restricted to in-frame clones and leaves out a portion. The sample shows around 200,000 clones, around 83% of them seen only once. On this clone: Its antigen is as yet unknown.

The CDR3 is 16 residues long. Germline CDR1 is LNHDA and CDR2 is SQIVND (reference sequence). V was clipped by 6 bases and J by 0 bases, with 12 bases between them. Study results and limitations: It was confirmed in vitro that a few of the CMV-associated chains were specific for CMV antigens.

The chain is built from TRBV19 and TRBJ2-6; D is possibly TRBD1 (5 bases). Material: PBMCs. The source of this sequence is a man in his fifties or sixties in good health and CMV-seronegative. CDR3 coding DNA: TGTGCCAGTAGAAGGGGATCAAGCTCTGGGGCCAACGTCCTGACTTTC. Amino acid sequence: CASRRGSSSGANVLTF.